Below, one T cell receptor (beta chain) is given with its context. This sample was taken from a study of T cell changes during pregnancy in multiple sclerosis. V was shortened by 4 bases and J by 5 bases, with 18 bases between the two germline ends. The CDR3 runs 16 residues. Looked up from germline, CDR1 is LNHDA and CDR2 is SQIVND (reference sequence). The assay was immunoSEQ multiplex PCR, and TCRdb's table has in-frame clones only and misses some. The table records under 50,000 clones, about 91% of them present only once. The origin of this receptor is a female donor in good health, enrolled as a control in a pregnancy study. This sequence joins TRBV19 and TRBJ1-5; D call uncertain. The source was CD4+ T cells from peripheral blood mononuclear cells, collected in the second trimester of pregnancy. The CDR3, as DNA: TGTGCCAGTAGTACCTTCGCGGGGATGGCGGATCAGCCCCAGCATTTT. Protein product: CASSTFAGMADQPQHF.